The 10 T cell receptor beta chains presented below share a single source sample, sequenced in a study of blood T cell repertoires in COVID-19. Measured with immunoSEQ multiplex PCR; TCRdb has only the in-frame clones, and not every one. This sample carries roughly 360,000 clones, less than 90% of them seen once, and the ten largest clones take 5.1%. Sequencing input: PBMCs or T cells enriched from blood (not recorded which). Every receptor here comes from a woman aged 50 to 60 who had recovered from COVID-19.

V is TRBV2 and J is TRBJ1-2; D is unresolved. The CDR3 sequence is 14 residues long. Germline CDR1 and CDR2: SNHLY and FYNNEI. The V gene lost 4 bases and the J gene lost 4 bases, with 13 bases spanning the gap. CDR3 sequence reads: CASSGLAASYGYTF. In DNA, the CDR3 is TGTGCCAGCAGTGGTCTCGCAGCGAGCTATGGCTACACCTTC.

V and J are TRBV14 and TRBJ2-3; 10 bases map to TRBD2. V lost 4 bases to trimming and J lost 6 bases; unmatched junction nucleotides: 4. CDR3 length: 14 amino acids. Germline loops: CDR1 SGHDN, CDR2 FVKESK. The CDR3 spells CASSRLAGVDTQYF. CDR3 bases: TGTGCCAGCAGCCGCCTAGCGGGAGTCGATACGCAGTATTTT.

This chain connects TRBV10-3 to TRBJ1-5; D remains unclear. The CDR3 spans 14 residues. The V and J ends lost 10 bases and 0 bases respectively, with 13 bases between them. Germline V gives CDR1 ENHRY, CDR2 SYGVKD. CDR3 bases: TGTGCCACCGGAGATAGAGTTAGCAATCAGCCCCAGCATTTT. This sequence encodes CATGDRVSNQPQHF.

V and J are TRBV5-4 and TRBJ2-1, with 9 bases aligning to TRBD1. Germline CDR1 is SGHNT and CDR2 is YYREEE (reference sequence). With 0 bases clipped from V and 4 bases from J, the junction kept 2 bases outside the gene matches. This CDR3 comprises 15 residues. As DNA, the CDR3 is TGTGCCAGCAGCTTGGAGACAGGGGGGTACAATGAGCAGTTCTTC. This translates into CASSLETGGYNEQFF. The whole variable domain, filled in from reference TRBV5-4 and TRBJ2-1, reads ETGVTQSPTHLIKTRGQQVTLRCSSQSGHNTVSWYQQALGQGPQFIFQYYREEENGRGNFPPRFSGLQFPNYSSELNVNALELDDSALYLCASSLETGGYNEQFFGPGTRLTVL.

J is TRBJ2-1 and V is TRBV3-1 (or the pseudogene TRBV3-2); TRBD2 matches 14 bases. Germline loops: CDR1 LGHDT, CDR2 YNNKEL (reference sequence). The CDR3 loop spans 19 amino acids. J was trimmed by 5 bases and V by 4 bases; bases with no gene match: 13. In DNA, the CDR3 is TGTGCCAGCAGCCGAGGACTAGCGGGGGGACTAAGCCTAAACAATGAGCAGTTCTTC. Amino acid sequence: CASSRGLAGGLSLNNEQFF.

V is TRBV30 and J is TRBJ1-6, with D perhaps TRBD1 (6 bases). The ends were cut back, 1 base at V and 8 bases at J, with 9 bases in the middle. CDR3 length: 13 residues. The V gene's germline CDR1 is GTSNPN and CDR2 SVGIG (reference sequence). The CDR3 sequence is CAWSEQGYSPLHF. CDR3 DNA sequence: TGTGCCTGGAGTGAGCAGGGGTATTCACCCCTCCACTTT. Combining the CDR3 with reference TRBV30 and TRBJ1-6 gives the whole variable domain SQTIHQWPATLVQPVGSPLSLECTVEGTSNPNLYWYRQAAGRGLQLLFYSVGIGQISSEVPQNLSASRPQDRQFILSSKKLLLSDSGFYLCAWSEQGYSPLHFGNGTRLTVT.

This chain connects TRBV28 to TRBJ1-2; 10 bases are a match to TRBD1. Germline trimming cut 5 bases from V and 4 bases from J; bases unmatched to any gene: 1. This CDR3 has 13 residues. Germline V gene data show CDR1 as MDHEN and CDR2 as SYDVKM. This CDR3 is CASSRTGGYGYTF. The CDR3 DNA reads TGTGCCAGCAGTCGGACAGGGGGCTATGGCTACACCTTC.

The chain uses TRBV3-1 (or the pseudogene TRBV3-2) and TRBJ1-1; 10 bases map to TRBD1. V was pared by 4 bases and J by 0 bases, with 5 bases of the junction left unmatched. CDR3 size: 16 residues. The germline V gene encodes CDR1 LGHDT and CDR2 YNNKEL (reference sequence). Written as DNA, the CDR3 is TGTGCCAGCAGCCCAGGGACAGGGGTCATGAACACTGAAGCTTTCTTT. Its protein product is CASSPGTGVMNTEAFF.

The CDR3 reads CASSERGTLPETQYF. The DNA for the CDR3 is TGTGCCAGCAGTGAGAGGGGGACCCTCCCAGAGACCCAGTACTTC. This chain connects TRBV6-1 to TRBJ2-5, with a tentative D call TRBD1 (6 bases). Germline CDR1 reads MNHNS; CDR2 reads SASEGT. The V end lost 3 bases, the J end lost 4 bases, and 15 bases lay between the germline ends. The CDR3 has 15 amino acids.

This clone was recorded once. The gene calls are TRBV5-6 and TRBJ1-2; 10 bases match TRBD1. CDR3 length equals 15 residues. The germline gives CDR1 SGHDT, CDR2 YYEEEE. The V gene end was trimmed by 2 bases and the J gene end by 3 bases; junction bases not matched to a gene: 4. CDR3 bases: TGTGCCAGCAGCTTTCGGACAGGGGGATACTATGGCTACACCTTC. Amino acid sequence: CASSFRTGGYYGYTF.